The T cell receptor beta chain described here comes from a study of blood T cell repertoires in COVID-19. About the research overall: Sources were T cells, B-cell-depleted T cells, or PBMCs; the material itself was cDNA or gDNA.

Generated by immunoSEQ multiplex PCR, the TCRdb table keeps only in-frame clones and is missing some. This table holds 150,000 to 180,000 clones, 80% to 90% found once. Trimming took 10 bases from V and 5 from J; bases not matched to a gene: 12. Per germline, CDR1 SNHLY and CDR2 FYNNEI. The CDR3 spans 14 residues. This chain links TRBV2 with TRBJ2-3; 7 positions agree with TRBD2. Sequencing used peripheral blood. The receptor's source is a middle-aged woman with acute or convalescent COVID-19. DNA of the CDR3: TGTGCCACCCACCCAGGGACTACCCTAGATACGCAGTATTTT. Protein: CATHPGTTLDTQYF.